The sample holds many counts of the clone carrying this TCR beta chain. Its antigen is as yet unknown. The diagnoses drew upon clinical symptoms, serum thyroxine and TRAb, thyroid ultrasound and orbital computed tomography. The entry originates in a study of T cells in Graves' hyperthyroidism and ophthalmopathy. Study results and caveats: Blood also held most thyroid clonotypes expanded beyond 0.001.

TCR beta CDR3 regions were amplified from RNA transcripts. A set of HTBI primers served as the primers for a first-round RT-PCR of the TCR CDR3. MiXCR, run by TCRdb on the multiplex PCR reads, gives a single entry per CDR3 protein. The sample holds hundreds of thousands of distinct CDR3 sequences, 15% seen once. The CDR3 totals 16 residues. Germline assignment: CDR1 SGHRS and CDR2 YFSETQ. Trimming left V 4 bases short and J 1 base short, with 16 bases between. This sequence originates from a woman aged 60-70 years with Graves' ophthalmopathy. This chain connects TRBV5-1 to TRBJ2-3; TRBD2 might be the D (6 bases). The sequenced sample was blood. The CDR3 here is CASSPWGDVGTDTQYF. The CDR3 coding sequence is TGCGCCAGCAGCCCGTGGGGGGATGTTGGCACAGATACGCAGTATTTT.